The 6 T cell receptor beta chains listed next were all sequenced from one sample in a study of T cell changes during pregnancy in multiple sclerosis. Libraries were prepared by immunoSEQ multiplex PCR; TCRdb keeps only in-frame clonotypes and omits some of them. The table records about 40,000 clones, roughly 92% of them present only once. The starting material was peripheral blood, obtained before pregnancy. These TCRs come from a female donor with multiple sclerosis, enrolled in a pregnancy study.

The J gene is TRBJ1-2, the V gene TRBV6-1; no reliable D call. The V end was cut by 3 bases, the J end by 4 bases, with 9 bases between. The germline V gene encodes CDR1 MNHNS and CDR2 SASEGT. The CDR3 runs 13 residues. CDR3 DNA sequence: TGTGCCAGCAGTGAGACTCAGTCCTATGGCTACACCTTC. It encodes CASSETQSYGYTF.

This clone has only one observation. The CDR3 here is CASSLALSGQETQYF. The CDR3 DNA follows: TGTGCCAGCAGCTTAGCCTTGAGCGGCCAAGAGACCCAGTACTTC. The genes are TRBV7-6 and TRBJ2-5, with TRBD2 as a possible D gene (5 bases). Germline V lookup: CDR1 SGHVS, CDR2 FNYEAQ. This CDR3 region has 15 residues. V was shortened by 0 bases and J by 1 base, with 9 bases between the two germline ends.

The rearrangement uses TRBV18 and TRBJ2-3; the D is unclear. The CDR3 totals 15 residues. Trimming shortened V by 3 bases and J by 2 bases, and 12 bases separated the two germline ends. CDR1 KGHSH and CDR2 LQKENI come from the germline V gene. The DNA for the CDR3 is TGTGCCAGCTCACCTCGGCAGGAAGCCACAGATACGCAGTATTTT. It translates to CASSPRQEATDTQYF.

V is TRBV6-5 and J is TRBJ2-7; TRBD1 matches at 7 bases. J was trimmed by 5 bases and V by 6 bases; bases with no gene match: 7. The CDR3 sequence is 13 residues long. Germline CDR1 reads MNHEY; CDR2 reads SVGAGI. The DNA of the CDR3 is TGTGCCAGCAGGTTGACAGGGATCAACGAGCAGTACTTC. It specifies CASRLTGINEQYF.

V usage is TRBV5-1 and J usage is TRBJ1-4; possibly TRBD1 for D (5 bases). This CDR3 spans 16 amino acids. Germline V gene sequence: CDR1 SGHRS, CDR2 YFSETQ. The V and J ends lost 0 bases and 0 bases respectively, with 9 bases between them. CDR3 sequence (DNA): TGCGCCAGCAGCTTGGTACAGGCCGCAACTAATGAAAAACTGTTTTTT. Translating gives CASSLVQAATNEKLFF.

This clone was counted a single time. This chain links TRBV10-3 with TRBJ2-3; 10 bases map to TRBD2. The CDR3 is 15 residues long. Germline trimming cut 8 bases from V and 4 bases from J; bases unmatched to any gene: 9. Germline V gene sequence: CDR1 ENHRY, CDR2 SYGVKD. DNA of the CDR3: TGTGCCATCGGCTCCTTAGCGGGAGGCGCAGATACGCAGTATTTT. Its protein is CAIGSLAGGADTQYF.